The TCR beta chain under discussion was sequenced for a study of Graves' ophthalmopathy and Graves' hyperthyroidism. This CDR3 has 15 residues. Trimming removed 4 bases at V and 6 bases at J, with 18 bases between. Amplified material comprised TCR beta CDR3 regions derived from RNA transcripts. Second-round multiplex PCR followed a first-round RT-PCR using HTBI primers. TCRdb reanalysed the multiplex PCR reads using MiXCR and keeps one entry per CDR3 protein. Of about 400,000 distinct CDR3 sequences listed, 20% to 25% were seen once; the top ten hold around 3.1%. The diagnosis was founded upon clinical symptoms, serum thyroxine, TRAb, thyroid ultrasound and orbital computed tomography. On this clonotype: The antigen is not known.

Notes on the study in general: Using a 13-signature model, the authors split ophthalmopathy from stable hyperthyroidism, with roughly 91% sensitivity and approximately 78% specificity. The blood repertoire also included most expanded thyroid clonotypes above 0.001 frequency.

This chain uses TRBV12-3 or TRBV12-4 with TRBJ1-1, with no clear D. The clonotype was recovered from a young woman with stable Graves' hyperthyroidism. Sequencing was done on a sample of peripheral blood. DNA of the CDR3: TGTGCCAGCAGTTATATGGCGGGGATGGACGCTGAAGCTTTCTTT. Protein product: CASSYMAGMDAEAFF.